These 22 T cell receptor beta chains came from one sample sequenced in a study of T cell changes during pregnancy in multiple sclerosis. This table comes from immunoSEQ multiplex PCR, and its TCRdb copy is limited to in-frame clones, with some not included. The repertoire holds about 39,000 clones, with almost 95% as singletons. Sequenced here: CD4+ T cells from peripheral blood mononuclear cells, sampled after pregnancy. The receptors were gathered from a female donor with multiple sclerosis, enrolled in a pregnancy study.

Only one count was recorded for this clone. The chain couples TRBV19 to TRBJ2-3; 8 nucleotides align to TRBD2. V lost 6 bases, J lost 0 bases, and 8 bases stayed unmatched. Per germline, CDR1 LNHDA and CDR2 SQIVND (reference sequence). This CDR3 spans 16 amino acids. The CDR3 sequence: CASSSRLAFSTDTQYF. The CDR3 DNA reads as TGTGCCAGTAGCTCGAGACTAGCGTTCAGCACAGATACGCAGTATTTT.

The chain links TRBV11-3 to TRBJ2-1, with a possible D match to TRBD2 (5 bases). V was cut by 1 base and J by 7 bases, with 11 bases left in between. The CDR3 length is 14 residues. CDR1 is SGHNT, CDR2 YENEEA, per germline. The chain's CDR3 is CASSLGPGSNEQFF. CDR3 nucleotide sequence: TGTGCCAGCAGCTTAGGGCCGGGGTCTAATGAGCAGTTCTTC.

This clone was seen only once. This rearrangement joins TRBV10-3 to TRBJ1-2; D ambiguous. From germline, CDR1 is ENHRY and CDR2 SYGVKD. V lost 7 bases and J 3 bases, leaving 15 bases between the germline ends. The CDR3 is 14 residues long. CDR3 sequence reads: CAITSARSYYGYTF. For the CDR3, the DNA is TGTGCCATCACCTCTGCGAGATCTTACTATGGCTACACCTTC.

This rearrangement joins TRBV29-1 to TRBJ1-2; D may be TRBD1 (5 bases). CDR3 length: 12 amino acids. Trimming pared 3 bases from V and 6 bases from J, leaving 11 bases between. The V gene's germline CDR1 is SQVTM and CDR2 ANQGSEA. The CDR3 region is CSVEAGLHGYTF. The CDR3 DNA follows: TGCAGCGTTGAGGCAGGGTTACATGGCTACACCTTC.

The V call is TRBV5-1, the J call TRBJ2-1; TRBD2 matches 9 bases. The CDR3 is 17 residues long. CDR1 and CDR2 (germline): SGHRS, YFSETQ. V shed 0 bases, J shed 8 bases, and the junction held 12 bases outside the gene matches. CDR3 coding DNA: TGCGCCAGCAGCTTGGGCAGGGGACTAGCTTTAGAGGATGAGCAGTTCTTC. The encoded protein is CASSLGRGLALEDEQFF.

The gene calls are TRBV15 and TRBJ2-7, with D possibly matching TRBD1 (5 bases). CDR1 is LNHNV and CDR2 is YYDKDF in the germline V gene (reference sequence). Deletions cut 4 bases from V and 6 bases from J, with 16 bases between. This CDR3 has 14 amino acids. In DNA form, the CDR3 reads TGTGCCACCAGCAAGACAGATTCAAGGGGCGAGCAGTACTTC. Protein: CATSKTDSRGEQYF.

This rearrangement joins TRBV19 to TRBJ1-2; TRBD1 aligns across 8 bases. The J segment lost 3 bases and the V segment lost 7 bases, leaving 13 bases of the junction unmatched. The CDR3 is made up of 16 amino acids. Germline CDR1 reads LNHDA; CDR2 reads SQIVND (reference sequence). CDR3 nucleotide sequence: TGTGCCAGTACCCCACTCCCGGGCAGGGGGCACTATGGCTACACCTTC. Protein sequence: CASTPLPGRGHYGYTF.

The rearrangement links TRBV6-1 to TRBJ2-3; 11 nucleotides line up with TRBD2. CDR3 length: 15 amino acids. Germline-derived CDR1 and CDR2 are MNHNS and SASEGT. The V gene end was trimmed by 5 bases and the J gene end by 3 bases; junction bases not matched to a gene: 4. The CDR3 loop reads CASSPLAGGTDTQYF. The CDR3 nucleotides are TGTGCCAGCAGTCCTCTAGCGGGGGGAACAGATACGCAGTATTTT.

The chain combines TRBV10-3 with TRBJ2-7; 9 nucleotides line up with TRBD2. Germline CDR1 is ENHRY and CDR2 is SYGVKD. V trimming: 2 bases; J trimming: 9 bases; junction bases outside the gene matches: 8. The CDR3 length is 14 residues. The CDR3 nucleotides read TGTGCCATCAGTGAGATGGCGGGGGGGGGAATGCAGTACTTC. This translates into CAISEMAGGGMQYF.

This clone was seen only once. The chain has TRBV7-2 and TRBJ2-7; TRBD2 agrees at 13 bases. The trim removed 5 bases at V and 3 bases at J, leaving 4 bases unmatched. Germline V gene lookup returns CDR1 SGHTA and CDR2 FQGNSA. The CDR3 runs 15 residues. DNA for the CDR3: TGTGCCAGCAGCACTAGCGGGGGGGCGGACTACGAGCAGTACTTC. Translated, it gives CASSTSGGADYEQYF.

The sample holds one count of this clone. The genes are TRBV7-3 and TRBJ2-1; TRBD1 is a possible D gene (6 bases). Germline CDR1 SGHTA, CDR2 FQGTGA. The CDR3 consists of 14 residues. Trimming removed 3 bases from V and 2 bases from J, with 8 bases in between. In DNA, the CDR3 is TGTGCCAGCAGCTTGGACAGTGCCTACAATGAGCAGTTCTTC. This sequence encodes CASSLDSAYNEQFF.

In this sample, this clone turned up once. The V and J genes are TRBV7-2 and TRBJ2-7; 7 bases agree with TRBD2. The V segment lost 5 bases and the J segment 7 bases; nucleotides outside the gene matches: 8. This CDR3 region has 13 residues. Germline V gene lookup returns CDR1 SGHTA and CDR2 FQGNSA. CDR3 sequence reads: CASSNGGSREQYF. The CDR3 DNA is TGTGCCAGCAGCAACGGGGGGTCCAGGGAGCAGTACTTC.

This sequence joins TRBV6-1 and TRBJ2-2, with 7 bases fitting TRBD1. Trimming cost V 8 bases and J 4 bases; bases outside gene matches: 7. From germline, CDR1 is MNHNS and CDR2 SASEGT. The CDR3 consists of 14 residues. The CDR3 sequence is CASGRDSFTGELFF. DNA of the CDR3: TGTGCCAGCGGTCGGGACAGCTTCACCGGGGAGCTGTTTTTT.

This chain uses TRBV5-1 with TRBJ1-5; D is uncertain. This CDR3 is built from 13 residues. CDR1 is SGHRS, CDR2 YFSETQ, per germline. V was pared by 1 base and J by 2 bases, with 4 bases between. CDR3 coding DNA: TGCGCCAGCAGCTTGTCAGGCAATCAGCCCCAGCATTTT. This codes for CASSLSGNQPQHF.

The chain carries TRBV28 and TRBJ1-2; D is possibly TRBD1 (6 bases). Trimming stripped 3 bases from V and 0 bases from J, with 8 bases between. This CDR3 is built from 14 residues. From germline, CDR1 is MDHEN and CDR2 SYDVKM. The DNA for the CDR3 is TGTGCCAGCAGTTTGACAGGAGCTAACTATGGCTACACCTTC. It translates to CASSLTGANYGYTF.

The chain employs TRBV7-8 and TRBJ1-2, with TRBD1 as a possible D gene (5 bases). CDR1 is SGHVS, CDR2 FQNEAQ, per germline. This CDR3 region has 12 residues. Trimming took 6 bases from V and 10 from J, leaving 15 bases between them. DNA of the CDR3: TGTGCCAGCAGTAGGAGCGGGGGTTACTACACCTTC. Residues: CASSRSGGYYTF.

The rearrangement links TRBV5-1 to TRBJ2-7; TRBD1 agrees at 12 bases. The CDR3 extends over 16 amino acids. Germline trimming cut 3 bases from V and 3 bases from J; bases unmatched to any gene: 7. Germline V lookup: CDR1 SGHRS, CDR2 YFSETQ. The CDR3 sequence: CASSSGTGGHIYEQYF. The CDR3 nucleotides read TGCGCCAGCAGCTCGGGGACAGGGGGCCATATCTACGAGCAGTACTTC.

The rearrangement uses TRBV7-9 and TRBJ1-4; possibly TRBD1 for D (6 bases). The CDR3 is 15 residues long. The germline V gene encodes CDR1 SEHNR and CDR2 FQNEAQ (reference sequence). V was shortened by 2 bases and J by 7 bases, with 14 bases between the two germline ends. The CDR3 here is CASSLIQGLIEKLFF. CDR3 nucleotide sequence: TGTGCCAGCAGCTTAATACAGGGTCTCATTGAAAAACTGTTTTTT.

The chain combines TRBV5-6 with TRBJ2-5; 8 bases map to TRBD1. CDR3 length: 15 amino acids. Germline values: CDR1 SGHDT, CDR2 YYEEEE. V shed 4 bases, J shed 5 bases, and the junction held 10 bases outside the gene matches. CDR3: CASSIAGGVGETQYF. For the CDR3, the DNA is TGTGCCAGCAGCATTGCAGGGGGCGTTGGTGAGACCCAGTACTTC.

This chain links TRBV4-1 with TRBJ2-7; 8 positions match TRBD1. The germline CDR1 and CDR2 sequences are MGHRA and YSYEKL. The CDR3 is made up of 16 amino acids. The V and J ends lost 3 bases and 6 bases, in that order; junction bases with no gene match: 13. This CDR3 is CASSHPTGAGVTEQYF. The CDR3 DNA follows: TGCGCCAGCAGCCACCCGACAGGGGCCGGAGTTACCGAGCAGTACTTC.

The rearrangement joins TRBV5-1 to TRBJ1-4, with TRBD1 matching over 8 bases. Unmatched junction bases numbered 6, after V lost 0 bases and J lost 8 bases. Germline V gene data show CDR1 as SGHRS and CDR2 as YFSETQ. CDR3 size: 15 residues. The CDR3: CASSLGTGLEEKLFF. In DNA form, the CDR3 reads TGCGCCAGCAGCTTGGGGACAGGGTTGGAGGAAAAACTGTTTTTT.

CDR3 DNA: TGTGCCAGTAGTACTGCTTTGAGACTCCCCGCGAACACCGGGGAGCTGTTTTTT. Amino acids: CASSTALRLPANTGELFF. The chain employs TRBV19 and TRBJ2-2; no reliable D call. The V end lost 4 bases, the J end lost 0 bases, and 18 bases lay between the germline ends. This CDR3 spans 18 amino acids. Germline V gene data show CDR1 as LNHDA and CDR2 as SQIVND (reference sequence). Full variable domain (outside the CDR3, taken from reference TRBV19 and TRBJ2-2): DGGITQSPKYLFRKEGQNVTLSCEQNLNHDAMYWYRQDPGQGLRLIYYSQIVNDFQKGDIAEGYSVSREKKESFPLTVTSAQKNPTAFYLCASSTALRLPANTGELFFGEGSRLTVL.